This TCR beta chain was identified in a study of blood T cell repertoires in COVID-19. Germline V gene sequence: CDR1 SGHRS, CDR2 YFSETQ. V lost 4 bases and J lost 4; bases outside the gene matches: 4. This CDR3 has 13 amino acids. The protocol was immunoSEQ multiplex PCR, while the TCRdb copy is restricted to in-frame clones and leaves out a portion. The sample lists tens of thousands of clones, around 85% occurring once. The gene calls are TRBV5-1 and TRBJ1-1, with 7 bases fitting TRBD1. This sequence was found in a man over 45 with acute or convalescent COVID-19. The sequencing input was peripheral blood. Here the CDR3 DNA reads TGCGCCAGCAGCGGACAGGCCTCCACTGAAGCTTTCTTT. Amino acids: CASSGQASTEAFF.